This TCR beta chain derives from a study of blood T cell repertoires in COVID-19. Method: immunoSEQ multiplex PCR; TCRdb's copy keeps in-frame clones and lacks some. The table records approximately 92,000 clones, around 80% of them present only once. V shed 0 bases and J shed 10 bases, with 9 bases lying between them. There are 12 residues in the CDR3. Germline V gene sequence: CDR1 LGHNA, CDR2 YSLEER. The receptor's source is a man older than 75 with acute or convalescent COVID-19. The chain has TRBV4-3 and TRBJ1-2, with D perhaps matching TRBD1 (5 bases). Input material: peripheral blood. CDR3 in amino acids: CASSQDTGVYTF. The CDR3, as DNA: TGCGCCAGCAGCCAAGACACAGGCGTCTACACCTTC.